Listed below are T cell receptor beta chains from one sample, sequenced in a study of blood T cell repertoires in COVID-19. Assay used: immunoSEQ multiplex PCR; TCRdb lists only in-frame clones, some missing. This sample has 300,000 to 450,000 clones, with 85% to 90% found just once. Source material: peripheral blood. These receptors were collected from a human donor in a cohort sampled during active COVID-19. Each CDR3 is given without its conserved first and last residue. A D gene is named only where the DNA matches it firmly.

CDR3 protein	D gene	V gene	J gene
ASSLAEGEGRRYTQY	-	TRBV5-4	TRBJ2-3
SAGPLAGGGTDTQY	TRBD2	TRBV29-1	TRBJ2-3
ASSLRRDSIHEQY	-	TRBV27	TRBJ2-7
ASSRLGQTANSPLH	TRBD1	TRBV5-1	TRBJ1-6
ASSRDGTSGNNEQF	TRBD2	TRBV5-4	TRBJ2-1
ASSLQGGRGQPQH	-	TRBV7-9	TRBJ1-5
ASRVAGANTGELF	TRBD2	TRBV5-1	TRBJ2-2
ASSLSAGWGTDTQY	-	TRBV28	TRBJ2-3
ASSYPGLGAHEQF	TRBD2	TRBV6-5	TRBJ2-1
AWGRSSYEQY	-	TRBV30	TRBJ2-7
ASSPELLYEQY	-	TRBV19	TRBJ2-7
ASSWGPEETQY	-	TRBV28	TRBJ2-5
SASSSGGTLYQETQY	TRBD2	TRBV20-1	TRBJ2-5
ASKFPGSETQY	-	TRBV19	TRBJ2-5
ASSSQTGEEDGYT	TRBD1	TRBV5-4	TRBJ1-2
SVDFLTSLLQASREAF	-	TRBV29-1	TRBJ1-1
ASSYGDRQYEQY	TRBD1	TRBV6-5	TRBJ2-7
ASSNLRGDEKLF	TRBD1	TRBV11-2	TRBJ1-4
ASSARQGGTEAF	TRBD1	TRBV27	TRBJ1-1
ASSLSSDTEAF	-	TRBV27	TRBJ1-1
ATSGLAGYNEQF	TRBD2	TRBV24-1	TRBJ2-1
ASSLRDTNNSPLH	-	TRBV19	TRBJ1-6
ASRRGQGEEKLF	TRBD1	TRBV2	TRBJ1-4
ASSYLAGLRAEAF	-	TRBV6-5	TRBJ1-1